Listed below are T cell receptor beta chains from one sample, sequenced in a study of regulatory T cells in long-lasting Graves disease. TCRdb redid the calling of the multiplex PCR reads with MiXCR, one entry per CDR3 protein. The table has around 250,000 distinct CDR3 sequences, 15% to 20% seen once. Here the sequenced sample was peripheral blood mononuclear cells (PBMCs), taken at new diagnosis, from a patient treated with antithyroid drugs. These receptors came from a female donor with Graves disease. Both conserved end residues are trimmed from each CDR3.

>TRBJ2-3|TRBV20-1
SAREFFGGNTDTQY
>TRBJ2-1|TRBV6-5
ASSFLAGSSYNEQF
>TRBJ2-3|TRBV4-3
ASSQDNWSTDTQY
>TRBJ1-4|TRBV28
ASSFLKTGLNEKLF
>TRBJ2-5|TRBV30
AWDGLQETQY
>TRBJ2-1|TRBV18
ASSPSGGDSYNEQF
>TRBJ1-1|TRBV19
ASSIGDTNTEAF
>TRBJ1-1|TRBV12-3/TRBV12-4
ASTLDREDTEAF
>TRBJ2-1|TRBV28
ASSSSSGGGYNEQF
>TRBJ2-7|TRBV2
ASSENAYEQY
>TRBJ2-1|TRBV6-2/TRBV6-3
ASNLGTGVKLDEQF
>TRBJ1-6|TRBV28
ASSPRVGVRGSPLH
>TRBJ1-1|TRBV20-1
SARSNLNTEAF
>TRBJ2-2|TRBV5-1
ASSTGTGVTGELF
>TRBJ1-1|TRBV7-8
ASSHTRDTEAF
>TRBJ1-1|TRBV12-3/TRBV12-4
ASSFAGTLNTEAF
>TRBJ1-2|TRBV5-6
ASSLGRRLPMRYT
>TRBJ2-3|TRBV11-2
ASSSRGTSGPTDTQY
>TRBJ2-3|TRBV6-2/TRBV6-3
ASRRHRSPGTDTQY
>TRBJ2-5|TRBV18
ASSPGGRQETQY
>TRBJ1-4|TRBV20-1
SARVLGANEKLF
>TRBJ2-1|TRBV5-1
ASSLELPNEQF
>TRBJ2-6|TRBV6-1
ASREGSGSTGANVLT
>TRBJ2-3|TRBV2
ASSLSGSTDAQY
>TRBJ1-4|TRBV19
ASSTGDSTNEKLF
>TRBJ2-1|TRBV28
ASSSLRRGGGHNEQF
>TRBJ2-2|TRBV28
ACWGGNAGELF
>TRBJ1-5|TRBV28
ASSIGQGGKPQH
>TRBJ2-1|TRBV2
AKSGLAANEQF
>TRBJ2-1|TRBV10-3
ASAERDNEQF
>TRBJ2-7|TRBV12-3/TRBV12-4
ASSLRLAGASQY
>TRBJ2-1|TRBV11-2
ASTPGLETYNEQF
>TRBJ1-2|TRBV11-2
ASSVFQGAGYGYT
>TRBJ1-1|TRBV29-1
SVEEGGNTEAF
>TRBJ2-3|TRBV6-5
ASSYAEDTQY
>.|TRBV11-2
ASSLRSGTGVGETQY
>TRBJ2-2|TRBV7-2
ASSFAGTGGMTGELF
>TRBJ2-5|TRBV25-1
ASGRERVETQY
>TRBJ2-7|TRBV20-1
SASRTSGRVHEQY
>TRBJ1-3|TRBV30
AWSGGQGSIKGNTIY
>TRBJ2-3|TRBV6-2/TRBV6-3
ASRHRGCTDTQY
>TRBJ1-4|TRBV20-1
SAKDRAGEKLF
>TRBJ1-1|TRBV19
ASTRAGPGNTEAF
>TRBJ2-1|TRBV6-1
ASSRDRGGDEQF
>TRBJ2-2|TRBV3-1
ASSQEGDTGELF
>TRBJ2-7|TRBV6-2/TRBV6-3
AGRLAGDYEQY
>TRBJ1-6|TRBV12-3/TRBV12-4
ASSLAGGEISPLH
>TRBJ1-1|TRBV10-3
AIAPGQANTEAF
>TRBJ2-1|TRBV10-1
ASSVSRGSTYNEQF
>TRBJ1-2|TRBV24-1
ATSDSSEDYGYT
>TRBJ2-1|TRBV6-1
ASSEGGKPNEQF
>TRBJ1-1|TRBV9
ASSVLAGADTEAF
>TRBJ2-1|TRBV2
ASRQLRTNNEQF
>TRBJ2-5|TRBV19
ASSPFGTSETQY
>TRBJ2-7|TRBV15
ATSRTSGAYEQY
>TRBJ1-1|TRBV30
AWGNIPYGAF
>TRBJ2-7|TRBV7-9
ASSLPPGLAGGSFSYEQY
>TRBJ2-7|TRBV9
ASSVEGTSGRASEQY
>TRBJ2-5|TRBV20-1
SATRQGLQTQY
>TRBJ1-1|TRBV6-2/TRBV6-3
ASNRAGMNTEAF